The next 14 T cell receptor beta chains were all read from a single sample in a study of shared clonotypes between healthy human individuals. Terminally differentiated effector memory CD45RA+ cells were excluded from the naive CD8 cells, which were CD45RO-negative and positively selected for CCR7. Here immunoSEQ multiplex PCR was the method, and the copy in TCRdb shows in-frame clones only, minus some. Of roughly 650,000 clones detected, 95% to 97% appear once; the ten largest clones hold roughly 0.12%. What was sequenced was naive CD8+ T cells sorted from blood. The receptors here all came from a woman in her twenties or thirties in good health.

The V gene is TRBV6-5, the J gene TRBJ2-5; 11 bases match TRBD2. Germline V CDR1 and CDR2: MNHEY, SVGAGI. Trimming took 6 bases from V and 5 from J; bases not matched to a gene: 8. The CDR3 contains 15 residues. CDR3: CASSPWLAGGETQYF. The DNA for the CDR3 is TGTGCCAGCAGCCCCTGGCTAGCGGGAGGCGAGACCCAGTACTTC.

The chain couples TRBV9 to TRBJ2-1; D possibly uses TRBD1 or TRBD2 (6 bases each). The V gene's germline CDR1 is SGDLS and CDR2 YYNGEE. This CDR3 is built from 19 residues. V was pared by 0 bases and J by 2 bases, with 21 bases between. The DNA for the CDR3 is TGTGCCAGCAGCGTAGCAAGAGGGGGTTTGGCGGGGCCCTACAATGAGCAGTTCTTC. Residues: CASSVARGGLAGPYNEQFF.

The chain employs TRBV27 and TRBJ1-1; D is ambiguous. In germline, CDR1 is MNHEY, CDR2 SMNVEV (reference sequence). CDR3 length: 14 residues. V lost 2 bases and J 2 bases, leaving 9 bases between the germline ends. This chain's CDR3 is CASSLTRTNTEAFF. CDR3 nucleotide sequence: TGTGCCAGCAGTTTAACCAGAACCAACACTGAAGCTTTCTTT.

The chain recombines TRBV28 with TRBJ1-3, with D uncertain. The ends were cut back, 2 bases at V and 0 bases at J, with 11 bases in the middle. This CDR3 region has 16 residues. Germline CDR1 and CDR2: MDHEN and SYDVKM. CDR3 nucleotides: TGTGCCAGCAGTTTAGCACCCAGCAGCTCTGGAAACACCATATATTTT. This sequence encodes CASSLAPSSSGNTIYF.

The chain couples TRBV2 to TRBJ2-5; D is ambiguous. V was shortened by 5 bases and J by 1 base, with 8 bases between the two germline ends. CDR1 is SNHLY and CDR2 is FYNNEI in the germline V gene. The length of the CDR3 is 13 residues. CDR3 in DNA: TGTGCCAGCAGTCCCGAGTTCCAAGAGACCCAGTACTTC. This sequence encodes CASSPEFQETQYF.

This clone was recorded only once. DNA for the CDR3: TGTGCCAGCTCACCAGTACAACGAGGGGTAACAAACGCCCTGCGGTATGGCTACACCTTC. Protein: CASSPVQRGVTNALRYGYTF. The J gene is TRBJ1-2, the V gene TRBV18; D perhaps matches TRBD1 (5 bases). This CDR3 is 20 amino acids long. V was trimmed by 2 bases and J by 5 bases, leaving 30 bases between them. Germline V lookup: CDR1 KGHSH, CDR2 LQKENI. The full variable domain, in which reference TRBV18 and TRBJ1-2 provide the parts outside the CDR3, is NAGVMQNPRHLVRRRGQEARLRCSPMKGHSHVYWYRQLPEEGLKFMVYLQKENIIDESGMPKERFSAEFPKEGPSILRIQQVVRGDSAAYFCASSPVQRGVTNALRYGYTFGSGTRLTVV.

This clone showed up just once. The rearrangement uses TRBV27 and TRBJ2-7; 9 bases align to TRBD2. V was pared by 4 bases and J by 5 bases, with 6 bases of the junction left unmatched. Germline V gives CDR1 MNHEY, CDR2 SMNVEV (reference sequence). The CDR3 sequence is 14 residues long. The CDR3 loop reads CASSYSGSKHEQYF. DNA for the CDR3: TGTGCCAGCAGTTATAGCGGGAGTAAGCACGAGCAGTACTTC.

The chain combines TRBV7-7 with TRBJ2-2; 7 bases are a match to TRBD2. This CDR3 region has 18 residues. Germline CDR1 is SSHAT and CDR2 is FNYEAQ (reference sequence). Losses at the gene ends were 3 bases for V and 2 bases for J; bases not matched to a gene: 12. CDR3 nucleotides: TGTGCCAGCAGCTTCTCCCCCGGCGGGAGCGGTAACACCGGGGAGCTGTTTTTT. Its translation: CASSFSPGGSGNTGELFF.

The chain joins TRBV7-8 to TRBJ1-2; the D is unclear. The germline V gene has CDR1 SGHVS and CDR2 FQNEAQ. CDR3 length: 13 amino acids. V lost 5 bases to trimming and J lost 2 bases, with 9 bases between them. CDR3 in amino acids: CASSLQENYGYTF. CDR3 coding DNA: TGTGCCAGCAGCCTTCAGGAAAACTATGGCTACACCTTC.

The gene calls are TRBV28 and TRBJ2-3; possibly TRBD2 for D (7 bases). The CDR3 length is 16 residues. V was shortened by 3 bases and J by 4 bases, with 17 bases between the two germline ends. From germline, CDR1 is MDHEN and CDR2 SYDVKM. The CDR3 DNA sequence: TGTGCCAGCAGTTTTTGGGGTGGGGGGGCTCCAGATACGCAGTATTTT. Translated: CASSFWGGGAPDTQYF. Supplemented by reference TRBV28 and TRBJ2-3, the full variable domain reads DVKVTQSSRYLVKRTGEKVFLECVQDMDHENMFWYRQDPGLGLRLIYFSYDVKMKEKGDIPEGYSVSREKKERFSLILESASTNQTSMYLCASSFWGGGAPDTQYFGPGTRLTVL.

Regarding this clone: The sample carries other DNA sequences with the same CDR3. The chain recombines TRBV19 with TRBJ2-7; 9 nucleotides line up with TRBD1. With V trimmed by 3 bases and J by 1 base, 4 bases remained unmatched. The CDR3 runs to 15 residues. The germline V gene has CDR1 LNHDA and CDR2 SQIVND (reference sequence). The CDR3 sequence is CASSIGQGSSYEQYF. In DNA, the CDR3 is TGTGCCAGTAGTATCGGACAGGGGTCGTCCTACGAGCAGTACTTC.

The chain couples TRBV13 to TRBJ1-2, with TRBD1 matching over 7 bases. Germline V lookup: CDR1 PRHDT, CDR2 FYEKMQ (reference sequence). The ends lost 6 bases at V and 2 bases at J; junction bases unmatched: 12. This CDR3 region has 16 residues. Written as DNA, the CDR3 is TGTGCCAGCAGTTTACTAGGGACAGTACTCAACTATGGCTACACCTTC. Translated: CASSLLGTVLNYGYTF. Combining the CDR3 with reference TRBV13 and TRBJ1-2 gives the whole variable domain AAGVIQSPRHLIKEKRETATLKCYPIPRHDTVYWYQQGPGQDPQFLISFYEKMQSDKGSIPDRFSAQQFSDYHSELNMSSLELGDSALYFCASSLLGTVLNYGYTFGSGTRLTVV.

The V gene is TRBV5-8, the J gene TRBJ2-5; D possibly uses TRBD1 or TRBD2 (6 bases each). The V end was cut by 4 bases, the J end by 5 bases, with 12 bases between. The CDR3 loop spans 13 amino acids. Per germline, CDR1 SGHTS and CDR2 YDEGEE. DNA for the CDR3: TGTGCCAGCAGCCGGGGGCTTAGGGAGACCCAGTACTTC. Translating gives CASSRGLRETQYF.

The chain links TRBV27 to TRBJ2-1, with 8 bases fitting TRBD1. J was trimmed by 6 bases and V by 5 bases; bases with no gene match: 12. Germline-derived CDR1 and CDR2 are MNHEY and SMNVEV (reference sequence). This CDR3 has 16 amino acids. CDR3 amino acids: CASSASVGTGINEQFF. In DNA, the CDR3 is TGTGCCAGCAGTGCCTCGGTGGGGACAGGAATCAATGAGCAGTTCTTC.